This TCR beta chain emerged from a study of OX40 agonist ivuxolimab in advanced cancers. The CDR3 has 14 residues. The germline V gene has CDR1 SGHNT and CDR2 YYREEE (reference sequence). V lost 5 bases and J lost 5, with 16 bases in between. Some clones are missing from TCRdb's copy, which holds only in-frame ones; the method was immunoSEQ multiplex PCR. Found here are roughly 50,000 clones, roughly 87% of them singletons; the top ten hold roughly 11%. The chain joins TRBV5-4 to TRBJ1-1; D unclear. The receptor was derived from an adult with an advanced solid tumor such as melanoma, head and neck, liver or kidney cancer. Sequencing used CD4+ or CD8+ T cells sorted from blood, obtained in a trial of the OX40 agonist ivuxolimab. CDR3 sequence (DNA): TGTGCCAGCAGTATTTGGTTTGGTCCGACTGAAGCTTTCTTT. Its protein is CASSIWFGPTEAFF.